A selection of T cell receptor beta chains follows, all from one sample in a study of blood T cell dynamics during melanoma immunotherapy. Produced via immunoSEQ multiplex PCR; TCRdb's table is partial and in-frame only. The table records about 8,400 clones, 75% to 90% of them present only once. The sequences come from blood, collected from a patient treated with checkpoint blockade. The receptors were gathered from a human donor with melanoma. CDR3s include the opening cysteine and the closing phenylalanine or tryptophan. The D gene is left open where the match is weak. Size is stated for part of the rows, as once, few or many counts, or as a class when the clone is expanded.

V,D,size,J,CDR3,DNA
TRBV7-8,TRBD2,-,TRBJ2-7,CASSLTGGRAPAYEQYF,TGTGCCAGCAGCTTGACCGGCGGGAGGGCCCCTGCCTACGAGCAGTACTTC
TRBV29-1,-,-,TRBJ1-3,CSGVGSNSGNTIYF,TGCAGCGGGGTGGGGTCTAACTCTGGAAACACCATATATTTT
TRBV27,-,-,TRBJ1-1,CASRPSRKNTEAFF,TGTGCCAGCAGACCAAGCAGGAAGAACACTGAAGCTTTCTTT
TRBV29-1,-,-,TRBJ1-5,CSVGTRNSNQPQHF,TGCAGCGTTGGAACCAGGAATAGCAATCAGCCCCAGCATTTT
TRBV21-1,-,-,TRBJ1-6,CASSKVGQADNSPLHF,TGTGCCAGCAGCAAGGTCGGGCAGGCTGATAATTCACCCCTCCACTTT
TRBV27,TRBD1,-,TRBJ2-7,CASSLGTGSYEQYF,TGTGCCAGCAGTTTAGGGACAGGGAGCTACGAGCAGTACTTC
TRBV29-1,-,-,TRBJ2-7,CSAAHGQSYEQYF,TGCAGCGCTGCCCATGGACAGTCCTACGAGCAGTACTTC
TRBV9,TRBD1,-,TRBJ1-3,CASSPGTALSGNTIYF,TGTGCCAGCAGCCCAGGGACAGCCCTCTCTGGAAACACCATATATTTT
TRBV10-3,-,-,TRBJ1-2,CAISADSGGYGYTF,TGTGCCATCAGTGCAGACAGTGGGGGATATGGCTACACCTTC
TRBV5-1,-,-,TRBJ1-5,CASSLLASGGNQPQHF,TGCGCCAGCAGCTTATTAGCCTCCGGGGGCAATCAGCCCCAGCATTTT
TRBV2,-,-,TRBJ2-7,CASSEETGQYF,TGTGCCAGCAGTGAAGAGACAGGGCAGTACTTC
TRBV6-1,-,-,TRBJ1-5,CASSEKKGWSSNQPQHF,TGTGCCAGCAGTGAAAAGAAGGGGTGGTCTAGCAATCAGCCCCAGCATTTT
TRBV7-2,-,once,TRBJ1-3,CASSLVGGSGNTIYF,TGTGCCAGCAGCCTTGTCGGGGGCTCTGGAAACACCATATATTTT
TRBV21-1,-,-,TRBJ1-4,CASSMGRLAEKLFF,TGTGCCAGCAGCATGGGAAGGCTTGCAGAAAAACTGTTTTTT
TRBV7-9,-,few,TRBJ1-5,CASSLGAQPQHF,TGTGCCAGCAGCTTAGGTGCCCAGCCCCAGCATTTT
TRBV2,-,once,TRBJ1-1,CASNYQTGNTEAFF,TGTGCCAGCAATTACCAAACAGGGAACACTGAAGCTTTCTTT
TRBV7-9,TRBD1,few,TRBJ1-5,CASSSTRQGRQPQHF,TGTGCCAGCAGCTCAACAAGACAGGGAAGACAGCCCCAGCATTTT
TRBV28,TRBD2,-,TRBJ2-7,CASSLSGLLYEQYF,TGTGCCAGCAGTTTATCGGGACTACTATACGAGCAGTACTTC
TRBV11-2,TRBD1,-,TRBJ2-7,CASSATGTGGEQYF,TGTGCCAGCAGCGCGACCGGGACAGGGGGCGAGCAGTACTTC
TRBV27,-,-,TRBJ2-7,CASSLSSGLYEQYF,TGTGCCAGCAGTTTATCTAGCGGCTTATACGAGCAGTACTTC
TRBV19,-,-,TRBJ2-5,CASSQNRKETQYF,TGTGCCAGTAGCCAAAACCGAAAGGAGACCCAGTACTTC
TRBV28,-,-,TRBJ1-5,CAISIQGYNQPQHF,TGTGCCATTTCCATACAGGGCTACAATCAGCCCCAGCATTTT
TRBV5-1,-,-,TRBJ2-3,CASSLDGDTDTQYF,TGCGCCAGCAGCTTGGACGGGGACACAGATACGCAGTATTTT
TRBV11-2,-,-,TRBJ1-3,CASSLDRATSGNTIYF,TGTGCCAGCAGCTTAGACAGGGCAACCTCTGGAAACACCATATATTTT
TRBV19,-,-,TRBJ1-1,CASSTRGFGTEAFF,TGTGCCAGTAGTACCAGGGGCTTTGGGACTGAAGCTTTCTTT
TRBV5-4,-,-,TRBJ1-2,CASSFTGRANYGYTF,TGTGCCAGCAGCTTCACAGGGAGAGCTAACTATGGCTACACCTTC
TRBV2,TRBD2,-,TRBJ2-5,CASPGGLAGQETQYF,TGTGCCAGCCCCGGGGGGCTAGCGGGGCAAGAGACCCAGTACTTC
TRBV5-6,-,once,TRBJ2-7,CASTSLRLREQYF,TGTGCCAGCACCTCGCTGCGTCTGAGGGAGCAGTACTTC
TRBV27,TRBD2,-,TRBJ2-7,CASSSRLAASSYEQYF,TGTGCCAGCAGTTCCCGACTAGCGGCAAGCTCCTACGAGCAGTACTTC
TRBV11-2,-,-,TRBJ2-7,CASSLVGVGSYEQYF,TGTGCCAGCAGCTTAGTTGGGGTAGGATCCTACGAGCAGTACTTC
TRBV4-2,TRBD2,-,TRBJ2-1,CASSQVAGGPGEQFF,TGTGCCAGCAGCCAAGTGGCGGGAGGCCCTGGGGAGCAGTTCTTC
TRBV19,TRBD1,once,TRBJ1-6,CASSDRGNSPLHF,TGTGCCAGTAGTGACAGGGGTAATTCACCCCTCCACTTT
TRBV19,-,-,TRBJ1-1,CASRWGDTEAFF,TGTGCCAGTAGGTGGGGCGACACTGAAGCTTTCTTT
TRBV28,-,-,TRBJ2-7,CASKPLRTGEQYF,TGTGCCAGCAAACCCTTAAGGACCGGCGAGCAGTACTTC
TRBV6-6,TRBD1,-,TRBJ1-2,CASSPRTGSYGYTF,TGTGCCAGCAGCCCTCGGACAGGGAGTTATGGCTACACCTTC
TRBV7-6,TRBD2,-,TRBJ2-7,CASSPPAGGAATYEQYF,TGTGCCAGCAGCCCCCCCGCGGGAGGGGCCGCTACCTACGAGCAGTACTTC
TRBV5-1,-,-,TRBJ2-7,CASSRIPGNEQYF,TGCGCCAGCAGCCGTATCCCAGGGAACGAGCAGTACTTC
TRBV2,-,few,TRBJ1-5,CASSKDRSNQPQHF,TGTGCCAGCAGCAAGGACAGAAGCAATCAGCCCCAGCATTTT
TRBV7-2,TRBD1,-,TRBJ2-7,CASRQIHGTGGYEQYF,TGTGCCAGCAGACAAATTCACGGGACAGGGGGCTACGAGCAGTACTTC
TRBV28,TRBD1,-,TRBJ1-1,CASIARGVEAFF,TGTGCCAGCATAGCCAGGGGGGTTGAAGCTTTCTTT